This T cell receptor beta chain was recorded in a study of T-cell memory formation after mild COVID-19. This CDR3 is 15 amino acids long. The germline V and J ends were trimmed by 0 bases and 6 bases, with 15 bases remaining between them. Germline loops: CDR1 SGHRS, CDR2 YFSETQ. TCRdb analysed the 5' RACE reads with MiXCR anew, one entry per CDR3 protein. The sample has approximately 260,000 distinct CDR3 sequences; 15% to 20% are singletons. The chain recombines TRBV5-1 with TRBJ1-2, with D uncertain. The sequenced sample was PBMCs or a T cell subset sorted from them (not recorded which). This receptor was obtained from a man aged 18 to 29 who had mild COVID-19 (a few samples of this study predate the infection). Cell type and time point are not known. The CDR3 protein is CASSLAVGVVDGYTF. In DNA form, the CDR3 reads TGCGCCAGCAGCTTGGCTGTGGGCGTCGTCGATGGCTACACCTTC.